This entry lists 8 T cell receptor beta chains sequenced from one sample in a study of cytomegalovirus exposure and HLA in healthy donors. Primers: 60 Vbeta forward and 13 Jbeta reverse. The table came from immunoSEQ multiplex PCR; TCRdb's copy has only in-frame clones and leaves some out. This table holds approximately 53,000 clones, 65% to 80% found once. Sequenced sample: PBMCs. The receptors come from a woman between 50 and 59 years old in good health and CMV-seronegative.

The CDR3 here is CASSPRTGYEQYF. In DNA form, the CDR3 reads TGTGCCAGTAGCCCTAGGACGGGATACGAGCAGTACTTC. The genes are TRBV19 and TRBJ2-7, with D possibly TRBD2 on 5 matching bases. Trimming left V 6 bases short and J 4 bases short, with 13 bases between. From germline, CDR1 is LNHDA and CDR2 SQIVND (reference sequence). This CDR3 region has 13 residues.

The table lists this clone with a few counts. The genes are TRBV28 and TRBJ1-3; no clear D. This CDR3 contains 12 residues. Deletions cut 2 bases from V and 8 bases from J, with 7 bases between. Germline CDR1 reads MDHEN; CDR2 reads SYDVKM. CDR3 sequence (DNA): TGTGCCAGCAGTTTACGGTTGGACACCATATATTTT. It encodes CASSLRLDTIYF.

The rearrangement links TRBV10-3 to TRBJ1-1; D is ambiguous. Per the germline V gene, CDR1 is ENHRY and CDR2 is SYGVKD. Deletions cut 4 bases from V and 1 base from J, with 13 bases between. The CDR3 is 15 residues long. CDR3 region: CAISVASRGNTEAFF. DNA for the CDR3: TGTGCCATCAGTGTAGCTTCCCGGGGGAACACTGAAGCTTTCTTT.

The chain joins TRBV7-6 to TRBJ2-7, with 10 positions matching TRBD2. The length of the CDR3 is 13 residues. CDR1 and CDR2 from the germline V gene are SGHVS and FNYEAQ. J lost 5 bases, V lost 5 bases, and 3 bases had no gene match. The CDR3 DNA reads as TGTGCCAGCAGCCTTAGCGGGGGGAACGAGCAGTACTTC. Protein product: CASSLSGGNEQYF.

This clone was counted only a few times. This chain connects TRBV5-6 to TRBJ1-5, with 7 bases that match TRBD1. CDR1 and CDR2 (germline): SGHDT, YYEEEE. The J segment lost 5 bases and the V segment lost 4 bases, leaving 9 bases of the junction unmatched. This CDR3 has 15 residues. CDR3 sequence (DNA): TGTGCCAGCAGCCTTGACAGGGCTTTGGATCAGCCCCAGCATTTT. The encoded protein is CASSLDRALDQPQHF.

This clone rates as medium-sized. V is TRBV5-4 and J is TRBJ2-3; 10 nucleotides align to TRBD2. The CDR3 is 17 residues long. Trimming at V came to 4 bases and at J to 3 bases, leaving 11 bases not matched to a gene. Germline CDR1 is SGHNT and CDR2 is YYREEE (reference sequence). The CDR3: CASSPAKRGGLTDTQYF. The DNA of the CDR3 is TGTGCCAGCAGCCCGGCGAAGCGGGGGGGATTGACAGATACGCAGTATTTT.

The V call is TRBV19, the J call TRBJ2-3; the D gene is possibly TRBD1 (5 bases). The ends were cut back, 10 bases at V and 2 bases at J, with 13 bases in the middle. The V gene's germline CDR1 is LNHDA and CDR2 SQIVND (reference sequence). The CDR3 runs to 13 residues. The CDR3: CATEQGNTDTQYF. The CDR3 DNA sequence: TGTGCCACGGAGCAGGGTAACACAGATACGCAGTATTTT.

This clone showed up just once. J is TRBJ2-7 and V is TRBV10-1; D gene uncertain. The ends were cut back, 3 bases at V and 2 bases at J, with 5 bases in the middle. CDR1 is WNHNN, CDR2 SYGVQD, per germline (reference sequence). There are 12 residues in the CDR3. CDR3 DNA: TGCGCCAGCAGTGAATCCACCTACGAGCAGTACTTC. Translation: CASSESTYEQYF.